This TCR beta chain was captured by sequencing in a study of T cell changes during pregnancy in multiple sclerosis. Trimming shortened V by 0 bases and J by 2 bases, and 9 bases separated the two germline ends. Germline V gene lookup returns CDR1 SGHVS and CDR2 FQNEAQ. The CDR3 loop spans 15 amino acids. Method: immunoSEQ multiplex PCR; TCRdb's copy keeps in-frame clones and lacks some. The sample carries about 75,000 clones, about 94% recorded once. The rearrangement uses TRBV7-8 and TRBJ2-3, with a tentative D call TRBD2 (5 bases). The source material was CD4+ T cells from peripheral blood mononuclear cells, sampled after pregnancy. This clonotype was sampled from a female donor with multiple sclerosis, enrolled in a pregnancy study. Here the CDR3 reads CASSLASRDTDTQYF. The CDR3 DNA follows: TGTGCCAGCAGCTTAGCGTCCCGGGACACAGATACGCAGTATTTT.